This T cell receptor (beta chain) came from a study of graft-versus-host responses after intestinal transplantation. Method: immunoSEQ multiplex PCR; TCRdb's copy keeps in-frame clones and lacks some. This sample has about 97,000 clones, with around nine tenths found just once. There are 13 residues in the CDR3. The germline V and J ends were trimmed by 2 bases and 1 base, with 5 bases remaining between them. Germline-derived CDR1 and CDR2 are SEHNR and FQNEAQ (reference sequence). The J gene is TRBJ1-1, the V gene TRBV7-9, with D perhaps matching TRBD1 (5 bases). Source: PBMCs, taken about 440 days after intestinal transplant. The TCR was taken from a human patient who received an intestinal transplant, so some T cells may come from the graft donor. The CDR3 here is CASSLQGNTEAFF. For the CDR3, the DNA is TGTGCCAGCAGCTTACAGGGGAACACTGAAGCTTTCTTT.